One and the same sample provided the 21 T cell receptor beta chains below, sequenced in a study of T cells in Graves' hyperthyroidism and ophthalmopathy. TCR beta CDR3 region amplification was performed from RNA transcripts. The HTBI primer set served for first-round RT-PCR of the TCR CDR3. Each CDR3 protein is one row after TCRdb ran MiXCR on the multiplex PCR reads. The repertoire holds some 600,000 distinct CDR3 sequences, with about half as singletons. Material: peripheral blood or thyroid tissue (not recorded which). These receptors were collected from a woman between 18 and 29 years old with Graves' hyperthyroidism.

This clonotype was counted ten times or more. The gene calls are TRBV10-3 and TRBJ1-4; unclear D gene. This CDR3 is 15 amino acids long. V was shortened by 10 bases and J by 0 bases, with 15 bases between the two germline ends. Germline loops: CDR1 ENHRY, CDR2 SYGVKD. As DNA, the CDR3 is TGTGCCAGCACGTGGCAGTCTCCAACTAATGAAAAACTGTTTTTT. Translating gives CASTWQSPTNEKLFF.

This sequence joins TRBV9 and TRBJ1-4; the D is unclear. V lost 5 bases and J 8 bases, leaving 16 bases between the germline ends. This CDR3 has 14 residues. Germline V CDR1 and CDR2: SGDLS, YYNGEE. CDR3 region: CASSLGFLGEKLFF. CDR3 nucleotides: TGTGCCAGCAGTTTAGGCTTCCTAGGAGAAAAACTGTTTTTT.

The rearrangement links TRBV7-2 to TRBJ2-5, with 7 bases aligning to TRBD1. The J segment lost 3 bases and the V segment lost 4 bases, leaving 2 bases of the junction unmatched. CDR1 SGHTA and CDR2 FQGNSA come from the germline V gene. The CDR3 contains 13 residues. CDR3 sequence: CASSSGQKETQYF. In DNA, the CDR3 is TGTGCCAGCAGCTCGGGACAGAAAGAGACCCAGTACTTC.

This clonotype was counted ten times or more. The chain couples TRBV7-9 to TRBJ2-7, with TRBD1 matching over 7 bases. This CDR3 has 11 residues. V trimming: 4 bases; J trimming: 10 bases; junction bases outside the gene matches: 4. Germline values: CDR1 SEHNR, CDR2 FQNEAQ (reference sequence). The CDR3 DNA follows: TGTGCCAGCAGCTCAGGGACAGTTCAGTACTTC. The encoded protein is CASSSGTVQYF.

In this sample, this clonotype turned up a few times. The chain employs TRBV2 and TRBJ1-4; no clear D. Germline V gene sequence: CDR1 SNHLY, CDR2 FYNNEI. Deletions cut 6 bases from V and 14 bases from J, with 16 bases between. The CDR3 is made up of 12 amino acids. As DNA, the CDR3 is TGTGCCAGCAGCCAAAGCGGAAGGGATCTGTTTTTT. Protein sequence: CASSQSGRDLFF.

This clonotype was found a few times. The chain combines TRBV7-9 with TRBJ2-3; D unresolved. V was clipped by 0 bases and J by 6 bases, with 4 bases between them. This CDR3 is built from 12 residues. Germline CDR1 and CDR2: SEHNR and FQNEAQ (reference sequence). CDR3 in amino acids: CASSLAWDTQYF. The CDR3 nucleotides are TGTGCCAGCAGCTTAGCGTGGGATACGCAGTATTTT.

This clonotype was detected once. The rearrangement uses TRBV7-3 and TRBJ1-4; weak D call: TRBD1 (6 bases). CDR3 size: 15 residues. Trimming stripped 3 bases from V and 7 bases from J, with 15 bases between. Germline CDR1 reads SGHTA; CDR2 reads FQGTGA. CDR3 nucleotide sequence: TGTGCCAGCAGCTTGGAGGGGGGGGCGAGTGAAAAACTGTTTTTT. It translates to CASSLEGGASEKLFF.

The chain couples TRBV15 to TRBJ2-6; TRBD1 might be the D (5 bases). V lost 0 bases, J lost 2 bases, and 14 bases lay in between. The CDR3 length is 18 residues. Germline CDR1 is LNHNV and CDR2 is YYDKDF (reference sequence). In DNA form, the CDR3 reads TGTGCCACCAGCAGAGAAGGGGCACGAAACACTGGGGCCAACGTCCTGACTTTC. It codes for CATSREGARNTGANVLTF.

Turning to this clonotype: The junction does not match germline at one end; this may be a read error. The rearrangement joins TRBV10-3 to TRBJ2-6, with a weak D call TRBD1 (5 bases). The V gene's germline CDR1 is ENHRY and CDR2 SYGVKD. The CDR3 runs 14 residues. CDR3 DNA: TGTGCCATCATGACACCCTCTGGGGCCAACGTCCTGGCTTTC. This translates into CAIMTPSGANVLAF.

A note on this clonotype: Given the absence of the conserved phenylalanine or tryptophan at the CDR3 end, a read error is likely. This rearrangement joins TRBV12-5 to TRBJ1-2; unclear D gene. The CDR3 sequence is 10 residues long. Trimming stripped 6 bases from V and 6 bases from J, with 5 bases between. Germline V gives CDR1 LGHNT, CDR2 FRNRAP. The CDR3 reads CASGRNGYTS. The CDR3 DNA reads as TGTGCTAGTGGCCGAAATGGCTACACCTCC.

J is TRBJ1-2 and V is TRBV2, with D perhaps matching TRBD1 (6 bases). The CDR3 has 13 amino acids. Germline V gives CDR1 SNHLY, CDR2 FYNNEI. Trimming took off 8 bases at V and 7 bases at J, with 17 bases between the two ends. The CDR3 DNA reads TGTGCCAGCCTCTCAGGGGACGATGGTGGCTACACCTTC. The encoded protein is CASLSGDDGGYTF.

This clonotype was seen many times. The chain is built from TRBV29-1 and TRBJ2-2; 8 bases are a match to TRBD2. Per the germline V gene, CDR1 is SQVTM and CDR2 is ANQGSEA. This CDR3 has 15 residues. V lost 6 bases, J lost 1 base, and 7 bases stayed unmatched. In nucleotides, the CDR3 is TGCAGCGTCCAATTCAGCGGGGGGAACACCGGGGAGCTGTTTTTT. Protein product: CSVQFSGGNTGELFF.

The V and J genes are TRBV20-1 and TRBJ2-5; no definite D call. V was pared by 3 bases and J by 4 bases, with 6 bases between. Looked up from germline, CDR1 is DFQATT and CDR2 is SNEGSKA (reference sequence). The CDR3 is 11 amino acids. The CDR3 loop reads CSASRRETQYF. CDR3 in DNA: TGCAGTGCTAGTAGGAGAGAGACCCAGTACTTC.

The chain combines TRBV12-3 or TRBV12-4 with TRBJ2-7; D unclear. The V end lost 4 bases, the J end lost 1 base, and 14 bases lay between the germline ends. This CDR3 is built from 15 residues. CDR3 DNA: TGTGCCAGCAGTTCTTTTCTGATGGGGTCCTACGAGCAGTACTTC. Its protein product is CASSSFLMGSYEQYF.

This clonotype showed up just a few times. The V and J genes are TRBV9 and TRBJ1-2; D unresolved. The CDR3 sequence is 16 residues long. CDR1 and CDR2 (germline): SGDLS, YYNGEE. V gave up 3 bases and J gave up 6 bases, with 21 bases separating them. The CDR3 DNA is TGTGCCAGCAGCGCCTACAATTCCGGGTCATCAAATGGCTACACCTTC. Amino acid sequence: CASSAYNSGSSNGYTF.

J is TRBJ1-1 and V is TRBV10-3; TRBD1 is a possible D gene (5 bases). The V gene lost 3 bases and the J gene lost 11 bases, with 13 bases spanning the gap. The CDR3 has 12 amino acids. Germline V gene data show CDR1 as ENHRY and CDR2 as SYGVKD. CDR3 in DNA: TGTGCCATCAGTGACAGGGAGAGAAGGGCTTTCTTT. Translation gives CAISDRERRAFF.

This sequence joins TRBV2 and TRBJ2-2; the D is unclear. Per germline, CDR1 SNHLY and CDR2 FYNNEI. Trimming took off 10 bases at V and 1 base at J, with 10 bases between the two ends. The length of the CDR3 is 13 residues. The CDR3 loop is CATGDGNTGELFF. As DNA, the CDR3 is TGTGCCACAGGAGATGGGAACACCGGGGAGCTGTTTTTT.

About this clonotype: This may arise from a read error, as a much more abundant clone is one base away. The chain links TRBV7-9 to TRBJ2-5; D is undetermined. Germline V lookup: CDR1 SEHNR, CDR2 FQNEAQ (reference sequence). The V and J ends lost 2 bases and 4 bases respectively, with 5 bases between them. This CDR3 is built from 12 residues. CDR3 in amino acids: CASSLTAETQYF. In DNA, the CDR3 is TGTGCCAGCAGCTTAACAGCAGAGACCCAGTACTTC.

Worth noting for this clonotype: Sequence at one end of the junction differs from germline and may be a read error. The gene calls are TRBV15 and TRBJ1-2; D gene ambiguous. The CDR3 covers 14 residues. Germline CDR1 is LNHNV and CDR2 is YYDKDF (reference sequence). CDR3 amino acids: CAASSLDLNYGYTF. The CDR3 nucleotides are TGTGCCGCCAGCAGCTTAGATCTGAACTATGGCTACACCTTC.

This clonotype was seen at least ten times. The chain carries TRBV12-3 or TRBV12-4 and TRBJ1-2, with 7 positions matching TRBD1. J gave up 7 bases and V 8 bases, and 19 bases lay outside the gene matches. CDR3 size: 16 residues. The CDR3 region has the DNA TGTGCCAGCGGAGGGTGGGGGGACAGCGAAATGAGTGGCTACACCTTC. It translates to CASGGWGDSEMSGYTF.

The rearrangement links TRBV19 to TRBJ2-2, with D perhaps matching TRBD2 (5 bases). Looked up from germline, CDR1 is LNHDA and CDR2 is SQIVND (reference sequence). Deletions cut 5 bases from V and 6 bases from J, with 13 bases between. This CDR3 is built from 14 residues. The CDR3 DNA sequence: TGTGCCAGTAGTCCCGGGATCCAATCCGGGGAGCTGTTTTTT. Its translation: CASSPGIQSGELFF.